The next 27 T cell receptor beta chains were all read from a single sample in a study of blood T cell repertoires in COVID-19 (dated by TCRdb to about 2020). The protocol used for the library was the immunoSEQ multiplex PCR assay. TCRdb's version of the immuneACCESS table is confined to in-frame rearrangements and falls short of the full clone set. An unresolved V gene accounts for under half of the shortfall where checked; the remainder is of unknown origin. The sample contains roughly 500,000 clones, approximately 88% of them found a single time. The ten largest clonotypes hold around 1.9% of the sample. The sample taken for sequencing was PBMCs or T cells enriched from blood (not recorded which). Receptor source: a woman in her forties who had recovered from COVID-19.

V gene TRBV28 combines with J gene TRBJ2-5; possible D gene TRBD2, 5 bases. The germline CDR1 and CDR2 sequences are MDHEN and SYDVKM. The CDR3 contains 13 residues. Trimming cost V 7 bases and J 4 bases, with 13 bases left between them. The CDR3 protein is CASTDLAGETQYF. CDR3 DNA sequence: TGTGCCAGCACCGACCTCGCGGGAGAGACCCAGTACTTC.

The chain has TRBV6-5 and TRBJ2-3; weak D call: TRBD1 (5 bases). CDR1 is MNHEY and CDR2 is SVGAGI in the germline V gene. Trimming cost V 3 bases and J 0 bases, with 13 bases left between them. The CDR3 runs to 16 residues. The CDR3 reads CASSYDRLTSTDTQYF. In nucleotides, the CDR3 is TGTGCCAGCAGTTATGACAGACTTACTAGCACAGATACGCAGTATTTT.

The DNA of the CDR3 is TGCGCCAGCAGCCAATTTACTTACTCTGGAAACACCATATATTTT. It is translated as CASSQFTYSGNTIYF. The chain links TRBV4-1 to TRBJ1-3, with no clear D. V was pared by 2 bases and J by 0 bases, with 8 bases between. Germline values: CDR1 MGHRA, CDR2 YSYEKL. This CDR3 contains 15 residues.

The chain uses TRBV29-1 and TRBJ1-2; D unresolved. Trimming removed 4 bases at V and 4 bases at J, with 19 bases between. CDR1 is SQVTM and CDR2 is ANQGSEA in the germline V gene. The CDR3 is 15 amino acids. CDR3 residues: CSVVGGPDEGYGYTF. DNA of the CDR3: TGCAGCGTTGTAGGTGGTCCCGACGAGGGCTATGGCTACACCTTC. The full variable domain, in which reference TRBV29-1 and TRBJ1-2 provide the parts outside the CDR3, is SAVISQKPSRDICQRGTSLTIQCQVDSQVTMMFWYRQQPGQSLTLIATANQGSEATYESGFVIDKFPISRPNLTFSTLTVSNMSPEDSSIYLCSVVGGPDEGYGYTFGSGTRLTVV.

The chain combines TRBV19 with TRBJ1-2, with D uncertain. V lost 3 bases, J lost 3 bases, and 17 bases lay in between. CDR1 is LNHDA, CDR2 SQIVND, per germline (reference sequence). The CDR3 sequence is 16 residues long. The CDR3 nucleotides read TGTGCCAGTAGTATGGCCAGGTCGGCTGGTGACTATGGCTACACCTTC. Amino acids: CASSMARSAGDYGYTF.

The chain couples TRBV5-1 to TRBJ1-1, with D perhaps TRBD1 (6 bases). The V gene lost 0 bases and the J gene lost 3 bases, with 12 bases spanning the gap. Germline loops: CDR1 SGHRS, CDR2 YFSETQ. CDR3 length: 15 amino acids. The CDR3 is CASSLEQGTDTEAFF. CDR3 DNA sequence: TGCGCCAGCAGCTTGGAACAGGGAACGGACACTGAAGCTTTCTTT. Full variable domain (rest looked up from reference TRBV5-1 and TRBJ1-1): KAGVTQTPRYLIKTRGQQVTLSCSPISGHRSVSWYQQTPGQGLQFLFEYFSETQRNKGNFPGRFSGRQFSNSRSEMNVSTLELGDSALYLCASSLEQGTDTEAFFGQGTRLTVV.

CDR3 residues: CSARAQNTIYF. In nucleotides, the CDR3 is TGCAGTGCTAGGGCCCAAAACACCATATATTTT. The chain joins TRBV20-1 to TRBJ1-3; D is unclear. Trimming removed 3 bases from V and 6 bases from J, with 6 bases in between. Germline CDR1 DFQATT, CDR2 SNEGSKA (reference sequence). This CDR3 has 11 residues.

This sequence joins TRBV7-2 and TRBJ2-5; the match to TRBD2 covers 9 bases. Trimming took 2 bases from V and 5 from J; bases not matched to a gene: 18. The CDR3 covers 19 residues. Germline CDR1 is SGHTA and CDR2 is FQGNSA. CDR3 in amino acids: CASSLKGVAGEGFSETQYF. CDR3 in DNA: TGTGCCAGCAGCTTAAAGGGCGTAGCGGGAGAGGGATTTTCGGAGACCCAGTACTTC.

This clone was seen a few times. This chain uses TRBV3-1 (or the pseudogene TRBV3-2) with TRBJ1-2; no clear D. Trimming stripped 5 bases from V and 6 bases from J, with 13 bases between. The CDR3 spans 13 residues. CDR1 is LGHDT and CDR2 is YNNKEL in the germline V gene (reference sequence). CDR3 nucleotides: TGTGCCAGCAGCTTGGGAGGGCTGGATGGCTACACCTTC. Translated, it gives CASSLGGLDGYTF.

V and J are TRBV6-1 and TRBJ1-5, with 7 bases that match TRBD1. In germline, CDR1 is MNHNS, CDR2 SASEGT. The CDR3 totals 16 residues. V was clipped by 3 bases and J by 5 bases; unmatched bases: 10. This CDR3 is CASSDKTGRWDQPQHF. The CDR3 DNA is TGTGCCAGCAGTGACAAGACAGGGAGGTGGGATCAGCCCCAGCATTTT.

DNA for the CDR3: TGTGCCAGCACCCCGGACAGGGGGGCCTCCTACAATGAGCAGTTCTTC. Translating it yields CASTPDRGASYNEQFF. This sequence joins TRBV6-2 or TRBV6-3 and TRBJ2-1, with 10 bases matching TRBD1. The germline V gene encodes CDR1 MNHEY and CDR2 SVGEGT. Trimming cost V 7 bases and J 0 bases; bases outside gene matches: 6. CDR3 length: 16 residues.

V and J are TRBV25-1 and TRBJ2-1; 16 bases agree with TRBD2. This CDR3 has 16 residues. J gave up 7 bases and V 8 bases, and 8 bases lay outside the gene matches. Per the germline V gene, CDR1 is MGHDK and CDR2 is SYGVNS. CDR3: CASGGLAGGPGNEQFF. Here the CDR3 DNA reads TGTGCCAGCGGGGGACTAGCGGGAGGGCCAGGGAATGAGCAGTTCTTC.

The chain combines TRBV13 with TRBJ2-1; 7 nucleotides agree with TRBD2. The germline V gene has CDR1 PRHDT and CDR2 FYEKMQ (reference sequence). The CDR3 is 14 amino acids. With V trimmed by 5 bases and J by 9 bases, 10 bases remained unmatched. The DNA of the CDR3 is TGTGCCAGCAGCACACGCCGGGACTATAGTGAGCAGTTCTTC. Protein product: CASSTRRDYSEQFF.

This rearrangement joins TRBV5-8 to TRBJ2-2; 7 bases fit TRBD1. Unmatched junction bases numbered 11, after V lost 5 bases and J lost 1 base. Per the germline V gene, CDR1 is SGHTS and CDR2 is YDEGEE. There are 17 residues in the CDR3. CDR3 region: CASRDRWGARNTGELFF. The CDR3 DNA sequence: TGTGCCAGCAGGGACAGGTGGGGCGCGAGGAACACCGGGGAGCTGTTTTTT.

This clone was seen just once. This rearrangement joins TRBV15 to TRBJ2-5; D is undetermined. CDR1 is LNHNV, CDR2 YYDKDF, per germline (reference sequence). The CDR3 is made up of 15 amino acids. V lost 0 bases, J lost 1 base, and 9 bases lay in between. The CDR3 bases are TGTGCCACCAGCAGAGATCCAAACTCCCAAGAGACCCAGTACTTC. Translating it yields CATSRDPNSQETQYF.

The chain is built from TRBV5-1 and TRBJ2-7; no firm D call. CDR1 and CDR2 (germline): SGHRS, YFSETQ. This CDR3 region has 13 residues. Deletions cut 4 bases from V and 0 bases from J, with 8 bases between. CDR3 region: CASSPENSYEQYF. CDR3 sequence (DNA): TGCGCCAGCAGCCCCGAGAACTCCTACGAGCAGTACTTC.

The chain recombines TRBV15 with TRBJ2-3; 10 positions agree with TRBD2. The J segment lost 5 bases and the V segment lost 0 bases, leaving 8 bases of the junction unmatched. The CDR3 has 17 amino acids. Germline V CDR1 and CDR2: LNHNV, YYDKDF (reference sequence). CDR3 DNA: TGTGCCACCAGCAGAGAGGCACTAGCGGGAAATGTAGATACGCAGTATTTT. Its translation: CATSREALAGNVDTQYF.

This clone appeared a few times. The chain couples TRBV7-6 to TRBJ2-2; 10 positions agree with TRBD2. CDR3 length equals 16 residues. Looked up from germline, CDR1 is SGHVS and CDR2 is FNYEAQ. The J segment lost 7 bases and the V segment lost 5 bases, leaving 10 bases of the junction unmatched. The CDR3 DNA is TGTGCCAGCAGCCTTAGCGGGAGGCCTGGCAGCGGGGAGCTGTTTTTT. Translated, it gives CASSLSGRPGSGELFF. Combining the CDR3 with reference TRBV7-6 and TRBJ2-2 gives the whole variable domain GAGVSQSPRYKVTKRGQDVALRCDPISGHVSLYWYRQALGQGPEFLTYFNYEAQQDKSGLPNDRFSAERPEGSISTLTIQRTEQRDSAMYRCASSLSGRPGSGELFFGEGSRLTVL.

The V gene is TRBV25-1, the J gene TRBJ2-1; 13 nucleotides line up with TRBD2. Trimming took 0 bases from V and 5 from J; bases not matched to a gene: 4. Germline assignment: CDR1 MGHDK and CDR2 SYGVNS. The CDR3 is made up of 17 amino acids. The chain's CDR3 is CASSEYLLAGGNNEQFF. Written as DNA, the CDR3 is TGTGCCAGCAGTGAATATTTACTAGCGGGAGGGAACAATGAGCAGTTCTTC.

The rearrangement joins TRBV27 to TRBJ1-3; D uncertain. There are 14 residues in the CDR3. The V gene's germline CDR1 is MNHEY and CDR2 SMNVEV (reference sequence). V dropped 5 bases and J dropped 2 bases, with 10 bases sitting between them. The CDR3 protein is CASSPGRPGNTIYF. Written as DNA, the CDR3 is TGTGCCAGCAGTCCGGGTAGACCTGGAAACACCATATATTTT.

V is TRBV7-9 and J is TRBJ1-1, with a possible D match to TRBD1 (5 bases). The length of the CDR3 is 13 residues. The germline V gene encodes CDR1 SEHNR and CDR2 FQNEAQ (reference sequence). Deletions cut 5 bases from V and 3 bases from J, with 10 bases between. CDR3 protein: CASSADRDTEAFF. CDR3 sequence (DNA): TGTGCCAGCAGCGCCGACAGAGACACTGAAGCTTTCTTT.

This chain connects TRBV7-9 to TRBJ2-3; TRBD1 agrees at 8 bases. This CDR3 is 13 amino acids long. V lost 5 bases and J lost 10; bases outside the gene matches: 8. Germline V CDR1 and CDR2: SEHNR, FQNEAQ (reference sequence). The CDR3 loop reads CASSPRQGLAQYF. CDR3 in DNA: TGTGCCAGCAGCCCTAGACAGGGGTTAGCGCAGTATTTT.

In DNA form, the CDR3 reads TGTGCCAGCAGCCCAGAAGGCCGGGGAGGAACTGAAGCTTTCTTT. Amino acid sequence: CASSPEGRGGTEAFF. This sequence joins TRBV7-8 and TRBJ1-1; D unresolved. V dropped 5 bases and J dropped 5 bases, with 18 bases sitting between them. The CDR3 extends over 15 amino acids. Germline CDR1 SGHVS, CDR2 FQNEAQ.

The chain employs TRBV3-1 (or the pseudogene TRBV3-2) and TRBJ1-5; 9 bases are a match to TRBD1. This CDR3 region has 17 residues. Unmatched junction bases numbered 12, after V lost 2 bases and J lost 7 bases. From germline, CDR1 is LGHDT and CDR2 YNNKEL (reference sequence). DNA of the CDR3: TGTGCCAGCAGCCAATCACACGGGACAGGGAACAACCAGCCCCAGCATTTT. Translating it yields CASSQSHGTGNNQPQHF.

The chain employs TRBV19 and TRBJ1-5; no reliable D call. The CDR3 spans 14 residues. Per germline, CDR1 LNHDA and CDR2 SQIVND (reference sequence). Trimming pared 4 bases from V and 3 bases from J, leaving 10 bases between. The CDR3 spells CASSNGPSNQPQHF. DNA of the CDR3: TGTGCCAGTAGTAATGGGCCCTCCAATCAGCCCCAGCATTTT.

The chain recombines TRBV4-3 with TRBJ1-2; 8 nucleotides line up with TRBD1. The junction had 8 bases not matched to a gene; V was cut back by 3 bases and J by 5 bases. The length of the CDR3 is 15 residues. The germline gives CDR1 LGHNA, CDR2 YSLEER. Here the CDR3 reads CASSHSGTGVYGYTF. The CDR3 DNA sequence: TGCGCCAGCAGCCACTCCGGGACAGGTGTATATGGCTACACCTTC.

V and J are TRBV5-1 and TRBJ1-2; 11 bases align to TRBD1. From germline, CDR1 is SGHRS and CDR2 YFSETQ. The CDR3 has 16 amino acids. Trimming took 0 bases from V and 8 from J; bases not matched to a gene: 9. The CDR3 loop is CASSLEGDRGSKGYTF. The CDR3 DNA reads TGCGCCAGCAGCTTGGAAGGGGACAGGGGGTCGAAGGGCTACACCTTC. The full variable domain, its missing parts supplied by reference TRBV5-1 and TRBJ1-2, is KAGVTQTPRYLIKTRGQQVTLSCSPISGHRSVSWYQQTPGQGLQFLFEYFSETQRNKGNFPGRFSGRQFSNSRSEMNVSTLELGDSALYLCASSLEGDRGSKGYTFGSGTRLTVV.